Presented here are 3 T cell receptor beta chains from one specimen sequenced in a study of blood T cell repertoires in COVID-19. This table comes from immunoSEQ multiplex PCR, and its TCRdb copy is limited to in-frame clones, with some not included. The data show 200,000 to 300,000 clones, roughly 86% seen once. Sequencing was done on a sample of peripheral blood. The receptors shown here come from a woman aged 55-70 years with COVID-19, enrolled during active disease.

The chain employs TRBV30 and TRBJ1-4; tentatively, D is TRBD1 (5 bases). The CDR3 sequence is 14 residues long. V was clipped by 4 bases and J by 3 bases, with 12 bases between them. Germline V gene lookup returns CDR1 GTSNPN and CDR2 SVGIG (reference sequence). The CDR3 sequence: CAWTQGGSNEKLFF. The CDR3 DNA follows: TGTGCCTGGACGCAGGGAGGTTCTAATGAAAAACTGTTTTTT.

This chain links TRBV5-4 with TRBJ1-2; the D gene is possibly TRBD1 (6 bases). The CDR3 has 12 residues. V gave up 0 bases and J gave up 7 bases, with 7 bases separating them. In germline, CDR1 is SGHNT, CDR2 YYREEE (reference sequence). The CDR3 DNA reads TGTGCCAGCAGCTTGGACAGGGTTGGCTACACCTTC. The encoded protein is CASSLDRVGYTF.

This sequence joins TRBV11-2 and TRBJ2-1; TRBD2 aligns across 10 bases. The CDR3 contains 18 residues. The junction had 14 bases not matched to a gene; V was cut back by 1 base and J by 8 bases. Germline assignment: CDR1 SGHAT and CDR2 FQNNGV. CDR3 nucleotides: TGTGCCAGCAGCTTAGTGGGGGGACTAAGCGGGAGGGGCTATGAGCAGTTCTTC. As protein: CASSLVGGLSGRGYEQFF.